This T cell receptor beta chain stems from a study of blood T cell repertoires in COVID-19. Study-wide background: Specimens from acute and convalescent COVID-19 originated in the United States, Italy and Spain. T cells, B-cell-depleted T cells, or PBMCs supplied cDNA or gDNA.

The CDR3 has 14 residues. CDR1 and CDR2 from the germline V gene are MDHEN and SYDVKM. The V and J ends lost 7 bases and 1 base respectively, with 13 bases between them. Original data processing: It was from reference gene primer amplification that nucleated cell counts were estimated. The repertoire was sequenced with immunoSEQ multiplex PCR; TCRdb's copy has only in-frame clones and lacks some. The V and J calls and clone size were taken over from that table, and D and trimming were inferred from the DNA. The data show approximately 320,000 clones, roughly 86% seen once. Patients in Seattle were enrolled during active infection, then followed longitudinally.

Specimen: peripheral blood. The chain links TRBV28 to TRBJ1-2; D is possibly TRBD1 (5 bases). The receptor comes from a woman in her twenties or thirties with COVID-19, enrolled during active disease. CDR3 sequence (DNA): TGTGCCAGCACTGAACAGGCCTTTAACTATGGCTACACCTTC. This encodes CASTEQAFNYGYTF.